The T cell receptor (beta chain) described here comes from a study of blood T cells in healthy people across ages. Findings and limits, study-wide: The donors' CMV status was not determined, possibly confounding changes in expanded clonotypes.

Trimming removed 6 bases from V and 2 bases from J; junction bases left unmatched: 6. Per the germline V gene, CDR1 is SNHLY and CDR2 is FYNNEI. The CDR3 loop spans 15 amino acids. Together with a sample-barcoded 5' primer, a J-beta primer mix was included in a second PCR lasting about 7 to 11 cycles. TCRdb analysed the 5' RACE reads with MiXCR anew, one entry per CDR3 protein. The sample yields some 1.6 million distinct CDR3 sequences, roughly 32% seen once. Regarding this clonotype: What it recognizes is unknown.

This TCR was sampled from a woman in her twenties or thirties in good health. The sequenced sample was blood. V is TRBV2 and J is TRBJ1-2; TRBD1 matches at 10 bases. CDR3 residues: CASRERTGGNYGYTF. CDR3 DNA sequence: TGTGCCAGCAGGGAGAGGACAGGGGGGAACTATGGCTACACCTTC.